This TCR beta chain originates from a study of T cell changes during pregnancy in multiple sclerosis. Trimming took 1 base from V and 7 from J; bases not matched to a gene: 12. Germline CDR1 and CDR2: LGHNA and YSLEER. The CDR3 contains 16 residues. Some clones are missing from TCRdb's copy, which holds only in-frame ones; the method was immunoSEQ multiplex PCR. This table holds over 45,000 clones, approximately 86% found once. The sample here was CD4+ T cells from peripheral blood mononuclear cells, taken in the third trimester of pregnancy. This rearrangement joins TRBV4-3 to TRBJ1-2; the match to TRBD1 covers 7 bases. The sequence came from a female donor with multiple sclerosis, enrolled in a pregnancy study. DNA for the CDR3: TGCGCCAGCAGCCAAGCACCAGACAGGGTTGAAGGTGGCTACACCTTC. This encodes CASSQAPDRVEGGYTF.